Presented here are 24 T cell receptor beta chains from one specimen sequenced in a study of blood T cell repertoires in COVID-19. The protocol was immunoSEQ multiplex PCR, while the TCRdb copy is restricted to in-frame clones and leaves out a portion. The repertoire holds tens of thousands of clones, with around 89% as singletons. Source material: peripheral blood. These TCRs come from an elderly woman with active COVID-19.

CDR3 region: CASSLTTGVGETQYF. CDR3 nucleotide sequence: TGTGCCAGCAGCTTAACCACGGGAGTTGGAGAGACCCAGTACTTC. V is TRBV7-3 and J is TRBJ2-5, with D perhaps TRBD2 (6 bases). The CDR3 length is 15 residues. The germline V gene encodes CDR1 SGHTA and CDR2 FQGTGA. The V end was cut by 0 bases, the J end by 4 bases, with 12 bases between.

The rearrangement uses TRBV11-2 and TRBJ2-1; 14 nucleotides line up with TRBD2. This CDR3 has 19 amino acids. CDR1 SGHAT and CDR2 FQNNGV come from the germline V gene. With 3 bases clipped from V and 2 bases from J, the junction kept 9 bases outside the gene matches. CDR3 protein: CASSFRGLAGVVPYNEQFF. The CDR3 nucleotides read TGTGCCAGCAGCTTTCGGGGACTAGCGGGAGTAGTGCCCTACAATGAGCAGTTCTTC.

The J gene is TRBJ1-3, the V gene TRBV5-4; D unresolved. Germline V lookup: CDR1 SGHNT, CDR2 YYREEE (reference sequence). V was trimmed by 0 bases and J by 1 base, leaving 8 bases between them. There are 15 residues in the CDR3. CDR3 sequence: CASSLGSGSGNTIYF. The DNA of the CDR3 is TGTGCCAGCAGCTTGGGGTCGGGGTCTGGAAACACCATATATTTT.

The J gene is TRBJ1-5, the V gene TRBV28; 9 nucleotides line up with TRBD1. Germline-derived CDR1 and CDR2 are MDHEN and SYDVKM. J lost 9 bases, V lost 6 bases, and 9 bases had no gene match. This CDR3 is 14 amino acids long. CDR3 nucleotides: TGTGCCAGCAGATCACAGGGGGCGTGGGGGCCCCAGCATTTT. It is translated as CASRSQGAWGPQHF.

The chain combines TRBV2 with TRBJ2-5; D ambiguous. Germline V gene sequence: CDR1 SNHLY, CDR2 FYNNEI. This CDR3 has 13 amino acids. V dropped 1 base and J dropped 5 bases, with 8 bases sitting between them. This chain's CDR3 is CASSEGGIETQYF. CDR3 DNA: TGTGCCAGCAGTGAAGGAGGTATTGAGACCCAGTACTTC.

The rearrangement uses TRBV7-2 and TRBJ2-7; 8 positions agree with TRBD2. CDR1 and CDR2 (germline): SGHTA, FQGNSA. The J segment lost 7 bases and the V segment lost 3 bases, leaving 17 bases of the junction unmatched. The CDR3 runs 17 residues. The CDR3 sequence: CASSFFGGSGSTLEQYF. The CDR3 DNA reads TGTGCCAGCAGCTTCTTTGGGGGGAGCGGGAGTACCCTAGAGCAGTACTTC. Full variable domain (missing parts from reference TRBV7-2 and TRBJ2-7): GAGVSQSPSNKVTEKGKDVELRCDPISGHTALYWYRQSLGQGLEFLIYFQGNSAPDKSGLPSDRFSAERTGGSVSTLTIQRTQQEDSAVYLCASSFFGGSGSTLEQYFGPGTRLTVT.

The rearrangement links TRBV15 to TRBJ1-1; 8 bases line up with TRBD1. Trimming cost V 3 bases and J 2 bases; bases outside gene matches: 8. Germline lookup yields CDR1 LNHNV and CDR2 YYDKDF (reference sequence). This CDR3 has 16 amino acids. The CDR3 coding sequence is TGTGCCACCAGCAGCAGGAAGACAGGGGTAAACACTGAAGCTTTCTTT. It codes for CATSSRKTGVNTEAFF.

The chain has TRBV7-9 and TRBJ2-6, with D perhaps matching TRBD1 (6 bases). Between the trimmed V and J ends, which lost 3 bases and 2 bases, there was a span of 8 bases. The CDR3 has 15 amino acids. CDR1 is SEHNR, CDR2 FQNEAQ, per germline (reference sequence). The CDR3 DNA reads as TGTGCCAGCAGCTTTACAGGGACTGGGGCCAACGTCCTGACTTTC. Protein product: CASSFTGTGANVLTF.

This chain connects TRBV18 to TRBJ2-1, with D possibly matching TRBD2 (6 bases). The CDR3 has 15 amino acids. Germline V gene lookup returns CDR1 KGHSH and CDR2 LQKENI. The V gene lost 6 bases and the J gene lost 5 bases, with 17 bases spanning the gap. CDR3 nucleotides: TGTGCCAGCTCCCAATCACGGGAGCCGAACAATGAGCAGTTCTTC. Its protein is CASSQSREPNNEQFF.

The chain recombines TRBV11-2 with TRBJ1-1; perhaps TRBD1 as D (6 bases). CDR3 length: 12 residues. Trimming left V 8 bases short and J 0 bases short, with 7 bases between. Germline-derived CDR1 and CDR2 are SGHAT and FQNNGV. CDR3 region: CASGTMNTEAFF. The CDR3 bases are TGTGCCAGCGGGACAATGAACACTGAAGCTTTCTTT.

This chain uses TRBV19 with TRBJ1-2, with 7 bases fitting TRBD1. The CDR3 runs 16 residues. Germline CDR1 reads LNHDA; CDR2 reads SQIVND (reference sequence). Trimming cost V 6 bases and J 5 bases; bases outside gene matches: 15. CDR3 DNA: TGTGCCAGTAGCCGAGCCGACAGGGAAGGGGTGTATGGCTACACCTTC. Protein: CASSRADREGVYGYTF.

This chain connects TRBV5-1 to TRBJ1-2, with TRBD1 matching 11 bases. The CDR3 has 15 residues. CDR1 is SGHRS, CDR2 YFSETQ, per germline. Losses at the gene ends were 4 bases for V and 4 bases for J; bases not matched to a gene: 6. CDR3 bases: TGCGCCAGCAGCGGCCGGGACAGGGGGACCTATGGCTACACCTTC. As protein: CASSGRDRGTYGYTF.

The chain carries TRBV6-5 and TRBJ2-7, with D uncertain. This CDR3 contains 15 residues. With 0 bases removed from V and 3 bases from J, the gap between germline ends came to 12 bases. Germline CDR1 MNHEY, CDR2 SVGAGI. The CDR3 DNA follows: TGTGCCAGCAGTTACTCGTGGCAGGTGAGCTACGAGCAGTACTTC. This translates into CASSYSWQVSYEQYF.

This clone was observed once. The CDR3 is CASRPTSRDRGPRRSNQPQHF. DNA of the CDR3: TGTGCCAGCAGACCCACATCCAGGGACAGGGGTCCCAGGAGATCCAATCAGCCCCAGCATTTT. This chain uses TRBV6-7 with TRBJ1-5; TRBD1 aligns across 10 bases. TRBV6-7 is recorded as an ORF, its role being uncertain. Unmatched junction bases numbered 23, after V lost 6 bases and J lost 3 bases. This CDR3 has 21 amino acids.

The rearrangement links TRBV11-3 to TRBJ2-7, with 8 nucleotides matching TRBD2. The CDR3 is 15 amino acids. Germline V gives CDR1 SGHNT, CDR2 YENEEA. Trimming removed 3 bases from V and 5 bases from J; junction bases left unmatched: 9. The CDR3 DNA reads as TGTGCCAGCAGCTTTGGCGGACTAGCTAACGACGAGCAGTACTTC. The encoded protein is CASSFGGLANDEQYF.

This chain links TRBV5-1 with TRBJ2-2; maybe TRBD1 (5 bases). Germline V CDR1 and CDR2: SGHRS, YFSETQ. V lost 0 bases and J 2 bases, leaving 11 bases between the germline ends. The CDR3 has 16 amino acids. The CDR3 coding sequence is TGCGCCAGCAGCTTGGAGGTCCAGGGAAACACCGGGGAGCTGTTTTTT. This encodes CASSLEVQGNTGELFF.

The V and J genes are TRBV30 and TRBJ1-2; D perhaps matches TRBD1 (6 bases). Trimming removed 0 bases from V and 6 bases from J, with 11 bases in between. Germline CDR1 and CDR2: GTSNPN and SVGIG (reference sequence). This CDR3 has 13 residues. The CDR3 here is CAWSVGRGHGYTF. The CDR3, as DNA: TGTGCCTGGAGTGTGGGCAGGGGCCATGGCTACACCTTC. Together with reference TRBV30 and TRBJ1-2, the CDR3 gives the full variable domain: SQTIHQWPATLVQPVGSPLSLECTVEGTSNPNLYWYRQAAGRGLQLLFYSVGIGQISSEVPQNLSASRPQDRQFILSSKKLLLSDSGFYLCAWSVGRGHGYTFGSGTRLTVV.

This clone appeared once. The chain links TRBV20-1 to TRBJ1-1; 7 positions agree with TRBD1. V lost 6 bases, J lost 8 bases, and 6 bases stayed unmatched. This CDR3 comprises 11 residues. CDR1 and CDR2 from the germline V gene are DFQATT and SNEGSKA (reference sequence). CDR3 DNA sequence: TGCAGTGCCCTCGACAGGGTGGAAGCTTTCTTT. This encodes CSALDRVEAFF.

This clone was recorded once. This chain uses TRBV11-1 with TRBJ2-5; no firm D call. Between the trimmed V and J ends, which lost 5 bases and 5 bases, there was a span of 15 bases. The CDR3 is 14 residues long. Looked up from germline, CDR1 is SGHAT and CDR2 is FQDESV (reference sequence). CDR3 loop: CASSPLVNWETQYF. The CDR3 DNA reads as TGTGCCAGCAGCCCCCTGGTCAACTGGGAGACCCAGTACTTC.

This clone showed up just once. The rearrangement joins TRBV10-2 to TRBJ2-6; TRBD1 aligns across 9 bases. Germline V gene sequence: CDR1 WSHSY, CDR2 SAAADI. Unmatched junction bases numbered 3, after V lost 4 bases and J lost 2 bases. This CDR3 spans 16 amino acids. The CDR3 DNA reads as TGCGCCAGCAGTGGGGGACAGGGAACTGGGGCCAACGTCCTGACTTTC. Translation gives CASSGGQGTGANVLTF.

The chain combines TRBV7-8 with TRBJ2-1, with unresolved D. Germline-derived CDR1 and CDR2 are SGHVS and FQNEAQ. V gave up 1 base and J gave up 0 bases, with 10 bases separating them. There are 16 residues in the CDR3. CDR3 in DNA: TGTGCCAGCAGCTTAGTCCTATACAGCTCCTACAATGAGCAGTTCTTC. This translates into CASSLVLYSSYNEQFF.

The CDR3 sequence is CASSPRGSGSSYNEQFF. The CDR3 coding sequence is TGTGCCAGCAGTCCTCGAGGTAGCGGGTCCTCCTACAATGAGCAGTTCTTC. The chain couples TRBV2 to TRBJ2-1; 7 bases agree with TRBD2. CDR1 is SNHLY and CDR2 is FYNNEI in the germline V gene. The CDR3 runs to 17 residues. J was trimmed by 0 bases and V by 5 bases; bases with no gene match: 10.

The rearrangement links TRBV5-6 to TRBJ1-6, with 10 bases aligning to TRBD1. The germline V gene encodes CDR1 SGHDT and CDR2 YYEEEE. This CDR3 has 14 residues. Germline trimming cut 4 bases from V and 9 bases from J; bases unmatched to any gene: 4. Here the CDR3 reads CASSRDRGGSPLHF. The CDR3 bases are TGTGCCAGCAGCCGGGACAGGGGAGGTTCACCCCTCCACTTT.

This chain's CDR3 is CSATTSGRGETQYF. The CDR3 DNA follows: TGCAGCGCCACTACAAGCGGGAGGGGAGAGACCCAGTACTTC. The chain links TRBV29-1 to TRBJ2-5; TRBD2 agrees at 10 bases. J gave up 4 bases and V 7 bases, and 9 bases lay outside the gene matches. Germline values: CDR1 SQVTM, CDR2 ANQGSEA. The CDR3 runs to 14 residues.